This T cell receptor (beta chain) originates from a study of molecular identifiers for immune sequencing clone quantification. TCRdb ran MiXCR on the PCR reads and lists one entry per CDR3 protein. The repertoire holds approximately 100,000 distinct CDR3 sequences, with 35% to 40% as singletons. A note on this clonotype: A read error is possible here, since a much larger clone lies one base away.

This CDR3 has 15 amino acids. V was shortened by 3 bases and J by 4 bases, with 17 bases between the two germline ends. Germline assignment: CDR1 SGHDT and CDR2 YYEEEE. Material for sequencing was naive CD8+ T cells from blood, with Jurkat cell RNA spiked in. Noted subset: FACS-sorted CD8+CD4-CCR7+CD45RA+ naive T cells. The gene calls are TRBV5-6 and TRBJ2-7; perhaps D is TRBD1 or TRBD2 (6 bases each). The receptor's source is a human donor in good health. Some libraries in this study had Jurkat cell RNA spiked in. CDR3: CASSWGAGGTYEQYF. CDR3 coding DNA: TGTGCCAGCAGCTGGGGCGCCGGGGGCACGTACGAGCAGTACTTC.